These T cell receptor beta chains were read from a single sample in a study of T cells expressing NK-cell markers. Reprocessing the 5' RACE reads, TCRdb reports a single entry for every CDR3 protein and omits DNA. Its table records under 500,000 distinct CDR3 sequences. The sequenced sample consisted of blood T cells: a sorted CD56 or NKG2C T cell subset, CD4+ or CD8+ T cells, or bulk PBMC T cells (not recorded which). All receptors derive from a woman aged 18-69 years in good health. Each CDR3 is given with its conserved first and last residue.

CSAMRQLGGYGIGTEAFF,TRBJ1-1,TRBV20-1
CATQGAGRQETQYF,TRBJ2-5,TRBV15
CASSLTWLATNEKLFF,TRBJ1-4,TRBV6-1
CSVEKGGPAGEAFF,TRBJ1-1,TRBV29-1
CASSYRGRSEEAFF,TRBJ1-1,TRBV10-2
CASSPLGVDSGANVLTF,TRBJ2-6,TRBV4-3
CSVPRDPPFSNQPQHF,TRBJ1-5,TRBV29-1
CASSLTSGRAFF,TRBJ2-1,TRBV12-3/TRBV12-4
CSALSGRSYNEQFF,TRBJ2-1,TRBV20-1
CASSLGWGKSSYNSPLHF,TRBJ1-6,TRBV27
CASRLAGGPMETQYF,TRBJ2-5,TRBV7-8
CASSATTSTDTQYF,TRBJ2-3,TRBV7-2
CASGLATSGRVQFF,TRBJ2-1,TRBV12-5
CASSPQGRGLTNEKLFF,TRBJ1-4,TRBV6-1
CSVEGFRMNTEAFF,TRBJ1-1,TRBV29-1
CSGLRGSNEQFF,TRBJ2-1,TRBV29-1
CASSTTRPGQGIESGNTIYF,TRBJ1-3,TRBV7-2
CASTITGYEAFF,TRBJ1-1,TRBV5-1
CASSLGDRDGYTF,TRBJ1-2,TRBV5-5
CASLGRNEQFF,TRBJ2-1,TRBV28
CASSVLPVGGTIYF,TRBJ1-3,TRBV9
CASRSTGDGYTF,TRBJ1-2,TRBV5-1
CAWSVVRDTEAFF,TRBJ1-1,TRBV30
CASSERDSSMNTEAFF,TRBJ1-1,TRBV18
CASSLGPDGEKLFF,TRBJ1-4,TRBV5-4
CASHQGQLTNYGYTF,TRBJ1-2,TRBV7-3
CASSIGGTSLGPPQHF,TRBJ1-5,TRBV19
CASSFKAPIKSYEQYF,TRBJ2-7,TRBV12-3/TRBV12-4
CASSWGQGGETQYF,TRBJ2-5,TRBV12-3/TRBV12-4
CASSVSPGQGAEAFF,TRBJ1-1,TRBV7-3
CSAPPSSGARLETQYF,TRBJ2-5,TRBV20-1
CASSLSGTGDEQYF,TRBJ2-7,TRBV13
CASSPTTSGPQETQYF,TRBJ2-5,TRBV28
CASSPDEDTEAFF,TRBJ1-1,TRBV18
CASAPRGYGYTF,TRBJ1-2,TRBV12-3/TRBV12-4
CASSSGGGSSYNEQFF,TRBJ2-1,TRBV5-1
CASSYSRVAGGAGEQYF,TRBJ2-7,TRBV6-5
CSARDGAEGQPQHF,TRBJ1-5,TRBV20-1
CASSPRRWTPGTGELFF,TRBJ2-2,TRBV5-1
CSVETDRFGNEQFF,TRBJ2-1,TRBV29-1
CASSHTTYGYTF,TRBJ1-2,TRBV4-1
CSARVSRSLYEQYF,TRBJ2-7,TRBV20-1
CASSLNRGRTEAFF,TRBJ1-1,TRBV12-3/TRBV12-4
CAILGLAGNSRYEQYF,TRBJ2-7,TRBV6-1
CASSPSPTGMNTGELFF,TRBJ2-2,TRBV6-1
CASSRDTSGRANNEQFF,TRBJ2-1,TRBV4-1
CASSFGFGGYNEQFF,TRBJ2-1,TRBV12-3/TRBV12-4
CSEVAGAFGDEQFF,TRBJ2-1,TRBV20-1
CASSRPGTSGGAYNEQFF,TRBJ2-1,TRBV4-2
CASSQSAGVGEQYF,TRBJ2-7,TRBV5-4
CSARVSGGGNEQFF,TRBJ2-1,TRBV20-1
CASSEFGKAGMF,TRBJ1-2,TRBV2
CASSHQSGENYNEQFF,TRBJ2-1,TRBV3-1
CASSSYRGWTDTQYF,TRBJ2-3,TRBV11-2
CASSPHPNTEAFF,TRBJ1-1,TRBV11-3